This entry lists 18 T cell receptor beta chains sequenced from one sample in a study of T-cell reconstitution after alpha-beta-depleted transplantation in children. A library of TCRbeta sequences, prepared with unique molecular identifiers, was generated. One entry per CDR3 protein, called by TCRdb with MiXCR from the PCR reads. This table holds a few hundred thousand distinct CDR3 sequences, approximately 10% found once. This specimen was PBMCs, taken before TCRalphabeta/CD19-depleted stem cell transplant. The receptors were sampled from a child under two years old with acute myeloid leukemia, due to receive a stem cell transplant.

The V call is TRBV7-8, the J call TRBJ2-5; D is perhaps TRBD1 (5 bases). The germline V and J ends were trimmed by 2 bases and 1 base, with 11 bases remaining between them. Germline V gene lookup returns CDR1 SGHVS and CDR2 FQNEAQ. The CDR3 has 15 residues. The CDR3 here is CASSLPQGFQETQYF. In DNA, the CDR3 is TGTGCCAGCAGCTTACCCCAGGGCTTCCAAGAGACCCAGTACTTC.

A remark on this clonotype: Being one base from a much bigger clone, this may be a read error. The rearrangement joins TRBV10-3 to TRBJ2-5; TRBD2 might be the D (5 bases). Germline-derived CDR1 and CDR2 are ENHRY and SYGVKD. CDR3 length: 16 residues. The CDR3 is CAISEGATTILETLYF. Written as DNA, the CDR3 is TGTGCCATCAGTGAAGGAGCGACGACTATTTTGGAGACCCTGTACTTC.

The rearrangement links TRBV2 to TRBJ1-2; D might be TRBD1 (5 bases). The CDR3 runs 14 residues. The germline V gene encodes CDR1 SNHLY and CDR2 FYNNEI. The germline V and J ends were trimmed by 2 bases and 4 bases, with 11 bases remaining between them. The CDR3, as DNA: TGTGCCAGCAGTGAAATCGGGGACGGCTATGGCTACACCTTC. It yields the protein CASSEIGDGYGYTF.

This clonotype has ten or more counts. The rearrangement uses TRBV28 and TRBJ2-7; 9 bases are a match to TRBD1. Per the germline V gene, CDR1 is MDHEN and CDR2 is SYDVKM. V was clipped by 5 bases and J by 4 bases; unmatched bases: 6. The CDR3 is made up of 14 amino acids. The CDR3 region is CASSLQGARYEQYF. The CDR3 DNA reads TGTGCCAGCAGTCTACAGGGGGCACGGTACGAGCAGTACTTC.

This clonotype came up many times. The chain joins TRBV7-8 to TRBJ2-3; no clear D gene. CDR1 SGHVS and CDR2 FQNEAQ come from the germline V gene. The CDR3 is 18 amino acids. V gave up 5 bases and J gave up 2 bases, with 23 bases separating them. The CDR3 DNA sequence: TGTGCCAGCAGCCACCCCTTGATCGCTAGACAATACACAGATACGCAGTATTTT. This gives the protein CASSHPLIARQYTDTQYF.

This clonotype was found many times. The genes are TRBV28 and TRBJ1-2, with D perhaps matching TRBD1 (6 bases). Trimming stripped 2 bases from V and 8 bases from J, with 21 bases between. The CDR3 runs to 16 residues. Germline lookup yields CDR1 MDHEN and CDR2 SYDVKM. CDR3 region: CASSLGGRGQKDGYTF. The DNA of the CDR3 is TGTGCCAGCAGTTTAGGCGGCAGGGGACAAAAGGACGGCTACACCTTC.

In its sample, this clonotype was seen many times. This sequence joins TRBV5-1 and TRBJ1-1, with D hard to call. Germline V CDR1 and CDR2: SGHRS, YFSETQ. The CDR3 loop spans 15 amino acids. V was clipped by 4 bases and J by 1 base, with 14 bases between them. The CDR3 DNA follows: TGCGCCAGCAGCCAACAACCGGGAAGGAACACTGAAGCTTTCTTT. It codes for CASSQQPGRNTEAFF.

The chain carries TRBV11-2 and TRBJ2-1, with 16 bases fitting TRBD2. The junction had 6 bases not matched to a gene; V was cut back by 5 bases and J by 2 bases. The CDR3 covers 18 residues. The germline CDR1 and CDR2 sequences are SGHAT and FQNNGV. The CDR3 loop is CASSPRGTSGRAYNEQFF. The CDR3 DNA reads TGTGCCAGCAGCCCCCGGGGGACTAGCGGGAGGGCCTACAATGAGCAGTTCTTC.

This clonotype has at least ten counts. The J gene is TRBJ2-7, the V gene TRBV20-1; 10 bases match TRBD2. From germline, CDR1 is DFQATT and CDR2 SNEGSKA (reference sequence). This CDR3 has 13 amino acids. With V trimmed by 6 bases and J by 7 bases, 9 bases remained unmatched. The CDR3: CSANSGGNLEQYF. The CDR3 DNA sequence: TGCAGTGCAAATAGCGGGGGGAACCTGGAGCAGTACTTC.

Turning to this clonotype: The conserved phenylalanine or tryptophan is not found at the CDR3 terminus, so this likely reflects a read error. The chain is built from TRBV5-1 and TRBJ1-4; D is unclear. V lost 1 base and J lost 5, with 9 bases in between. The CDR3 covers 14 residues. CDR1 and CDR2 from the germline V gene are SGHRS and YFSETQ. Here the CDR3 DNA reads TGCGCCAGCAGCTTGAGGGCACTAAATGAAAAACTGTTTGTT. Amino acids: CASSLRALNEKLFV.

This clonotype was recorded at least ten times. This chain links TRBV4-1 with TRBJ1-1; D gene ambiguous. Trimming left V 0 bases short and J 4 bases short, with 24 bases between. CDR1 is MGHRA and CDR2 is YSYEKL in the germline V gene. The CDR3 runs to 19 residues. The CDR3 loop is CASSQEFKGLGVGSTEAFF. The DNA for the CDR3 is TGCGCCAGCAGCCAAGAATTCAAGGGCTTGGGCGTCGGAAGCACTGAAGCTTTCTTT.

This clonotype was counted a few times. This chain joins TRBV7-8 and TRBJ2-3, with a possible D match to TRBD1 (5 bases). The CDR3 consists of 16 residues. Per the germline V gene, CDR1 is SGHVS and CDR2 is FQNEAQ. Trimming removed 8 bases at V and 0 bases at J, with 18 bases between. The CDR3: CASGRITGSSTDTQYF. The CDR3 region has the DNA TGTGCCAGCGGACGAATTACAGGTTCTAGCACAGATACGCAGTATTTT.

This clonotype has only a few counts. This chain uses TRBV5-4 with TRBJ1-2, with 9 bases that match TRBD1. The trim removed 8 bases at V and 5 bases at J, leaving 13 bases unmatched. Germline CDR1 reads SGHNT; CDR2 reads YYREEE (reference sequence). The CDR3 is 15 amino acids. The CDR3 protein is CASTPDFGQGYGYTF. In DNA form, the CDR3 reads TGTGCCAGTACGCCCGACTTTGGACAGGGGTATGGCTACACCTTC.

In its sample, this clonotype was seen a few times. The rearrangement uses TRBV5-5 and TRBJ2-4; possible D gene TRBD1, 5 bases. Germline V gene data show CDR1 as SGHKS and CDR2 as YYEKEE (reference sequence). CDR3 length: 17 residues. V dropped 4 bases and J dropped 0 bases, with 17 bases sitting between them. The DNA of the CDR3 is TGTGCCAGCAGCCCGGTGTTTAGGGGCTTAGCCAAAAACATTCAGTACTTC. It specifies CASSPVFRGLAKNIQYF.

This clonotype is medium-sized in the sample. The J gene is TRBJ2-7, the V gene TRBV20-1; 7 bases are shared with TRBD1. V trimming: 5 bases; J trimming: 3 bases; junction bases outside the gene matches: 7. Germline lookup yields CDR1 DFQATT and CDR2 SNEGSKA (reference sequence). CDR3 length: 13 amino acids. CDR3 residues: CSAPRQGGYEQYF. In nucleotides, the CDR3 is TGCAGTGCTCCCCGACAGGGTGGCTACGAGCAGTACTTC.

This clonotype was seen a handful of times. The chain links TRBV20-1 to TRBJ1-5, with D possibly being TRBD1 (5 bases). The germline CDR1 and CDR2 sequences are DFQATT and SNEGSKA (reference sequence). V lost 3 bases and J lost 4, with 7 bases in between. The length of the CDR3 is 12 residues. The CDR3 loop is CSASGANQPQHF. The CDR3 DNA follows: TGCAGTGCTAGCGGGGCGAATCAGCCCCAGCATTTT.

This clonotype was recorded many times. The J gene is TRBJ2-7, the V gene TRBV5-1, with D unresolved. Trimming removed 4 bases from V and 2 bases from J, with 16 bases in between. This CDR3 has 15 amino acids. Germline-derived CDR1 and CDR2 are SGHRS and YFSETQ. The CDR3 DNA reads TGCGCCAGCAGCCCCCTGAACTTCTCGGCCTACGAGCAGTACTTC. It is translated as CASSPLNFSAYEQYF.

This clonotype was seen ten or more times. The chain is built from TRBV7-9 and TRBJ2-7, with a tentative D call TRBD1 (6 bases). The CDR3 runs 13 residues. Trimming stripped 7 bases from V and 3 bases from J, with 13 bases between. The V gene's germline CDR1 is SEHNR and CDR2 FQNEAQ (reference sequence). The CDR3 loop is CASKRDNSYEQYF. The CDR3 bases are TGTGCCAGCAAGAGGGACAACAGCTACGAGCAGTACTTC.